This TCR beta chain was sequenced for a study of cytomegalovirus exposure and HLA in healthy donors. Primers included in the PCR were 60 Vbeta and 13 Jbeta primers. Assay used: immunoSEQ multiplex PCR; TCRdb lists only in-frame clones, some missing. The table shows roughly 150,000 clones, with around 78% occurring only once. The study sampled nominally healthy donors, though unrecorded immune exposures were likely. For this clone: What it binds is unknown.

Notes on the study in general: Some V segments, including TRBV6-2 and TRBV6-3, were excluded as indistinguishable. Within a later analysis, the majority of CMV-associated TCR beta chains appeared HLA-restricted.

Germline CDR1 reads MNHNY; CDR2 reads SVGAGI (reference sequence). The CDR3 is 16 residues long. With V trimmed by 2 bases and J by 5 bases, 7 bases remained unmatched. V and J are TRBV6-6 and TRBJ2-5; 11 bases match TRBD2. This sequence was found in a man in his forties in good health and CMV-seronegative. The sample consisted of PBMCs. This CDR3 reads CASSYEIAGGGETQYF. The CDR3 DNA reads TGTGCCAGCAGTTACGAAATAGCGGGAGGGGGGGAGACCCAGTACTTC.